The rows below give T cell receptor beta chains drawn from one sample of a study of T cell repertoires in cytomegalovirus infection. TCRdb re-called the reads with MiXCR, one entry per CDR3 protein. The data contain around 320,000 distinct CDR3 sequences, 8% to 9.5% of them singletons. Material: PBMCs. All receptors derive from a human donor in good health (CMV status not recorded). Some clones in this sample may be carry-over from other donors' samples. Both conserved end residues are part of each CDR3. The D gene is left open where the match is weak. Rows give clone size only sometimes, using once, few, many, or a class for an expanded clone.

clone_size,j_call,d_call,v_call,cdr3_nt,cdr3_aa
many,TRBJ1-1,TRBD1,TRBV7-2,TGTGCCAGCAGCCAGGGACAGCCCGTGGCTGAAGCTTTCTTT,CASSQGQPVAEAFF
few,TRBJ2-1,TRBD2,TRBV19,TGTGCCAGTAGGGCGGGGGGCGTTCGCTCCTACAATGAGCAGTTCTTC,CASRAGGVRSYNEQFF
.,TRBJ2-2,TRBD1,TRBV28,TGTGCCAGCAGTAGGGGGCCCACCGGGGAGCTGTTTTTT,CASSRGPTGELFF
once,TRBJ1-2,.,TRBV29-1,TGCAGCGTTTACAACCTAGGGCTTGGGCATCCCATTAACTATGGCTACACCTTC,CSVYNLGLGHPINYGYTF
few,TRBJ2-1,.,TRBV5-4,TGTGCCAGCAGATTTGACAATGAGCAGTTCTTC,CASRFDNEQFF
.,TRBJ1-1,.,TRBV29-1,TGCAGCCTAAGCTTCTTGACGGGTGAAGCTTTCTTT,CSLSFLTGEAFF
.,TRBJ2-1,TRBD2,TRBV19,TGTGCCAGTAGTATGGGGACTAGCGGACCCTACAATGAGCAGTTCTTC,CASSMGTSGPYNEQFF
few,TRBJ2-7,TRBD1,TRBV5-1,TGCGCCAGCAGCGCCAAACGACAGGGAGACTACGAGCAGTACTTC,CASSAKRQGDYEQYF
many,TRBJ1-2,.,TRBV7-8,TGTGCCAGCAGCTCTACTAGGGACAACGACCTTTTTGGCTACACCTTC,CASSSTRDNDLFGYTF
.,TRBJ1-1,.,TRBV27,TGTGCCAGCAGTTTATCAGGCCAGTTGAACACTGAAGCTTTCTTT,CASSLSGQLNTEAFF
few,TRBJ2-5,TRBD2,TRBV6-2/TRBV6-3,TGTGCCAGCAGGACGGGACTAGCGGGAGTATTTCAAGAGACCCAGTACTTC,CASRTGLAGVFQETQYF
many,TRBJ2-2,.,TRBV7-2,TGTGCCAGCAGCTCCACGACTCACGGGGAGCTGTTTTTT,CASSSTTHGELFF
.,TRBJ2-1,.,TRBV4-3,TGCGCCAGCAGCCAAGAAGGAGAAACCAGCTCCTACAATGAGCAGTTCTTC,CASSQEGETSSYNEQFF
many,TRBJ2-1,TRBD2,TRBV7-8,TGTGCCAGCAGCCCTAGCGGGGGCTACAATGAGCAGTTCTTC,CASSPSGGYNEQFF
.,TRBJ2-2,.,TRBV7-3,TGTGCCAGCAGCTTATCGGAGGGCACCGGGGAGCTGTTTTTT,CASSLSEGTGELFF
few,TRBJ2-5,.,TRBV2,TGTGCCAGCAGTGAAGCCCCAGTGGGGGCCCAGTACTTC,CASSEAPVGAQYF
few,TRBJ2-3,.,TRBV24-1,TGTGCCACCAGTGACCCAATGGTAGGGACAGATACGCAGTATTTT,CATSDPMVGTDTQYF
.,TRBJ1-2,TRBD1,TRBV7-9,TGTGCCAGCAGCTTAGACAAGGGGGCGCGTGGCTACACCTTC,CASSLDKGARGYTF
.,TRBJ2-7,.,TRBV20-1,TGCAGTGCTAGAGCCACCGACAGGCCGGACTACGAGCAGTACTTC,CSARATDRPDYEQYF
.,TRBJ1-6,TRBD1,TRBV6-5,TGTGCCAGCAGTCAGACAGGGGGGTACTCACCCCTCCACTTT,CASSQTGGYSPLHF
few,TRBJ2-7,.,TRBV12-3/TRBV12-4,TGTGCCAGCAGTGTGGCCAGGGCATACGAGCAGTACTTC,CASSVARAYEQYF
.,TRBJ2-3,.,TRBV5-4,TGTGCCAGCAGCTTGGTGGGCCTGGCAGATACGCAGTATTTT,CASSLVGLADTQYF
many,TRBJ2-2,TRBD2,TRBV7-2,TGTGCCAGCAGCATTCGTCCGGGACTAGCGGCCGGGGAGCTGTTTTTT,CASSIRPGLAAGELFF
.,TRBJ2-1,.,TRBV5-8,TGTGCCAGCAAAGGGGACTCTCACAATGAGCAGTTCTTC,CASKGDSHNEQFF
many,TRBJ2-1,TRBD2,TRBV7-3,TGTGCCAGCAGCCGGGGGGGGGACAATGAGCAGTTCTTC,CASSRGGDNEQFF
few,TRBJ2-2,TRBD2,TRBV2,TGTGCCAGCAGTGAGGGACTAGCGGGGTTAACCGGGGAGCTGTTTTTT,CASSEGLAGLTGELFF
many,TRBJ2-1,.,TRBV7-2,TGTGCCAGCAGCTTAGTATTTGCGGGAAATGAGCAGTTCTTC,CASSLVFAGNEQFF
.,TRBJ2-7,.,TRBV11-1,TGTGCCAGCAGCTTTGGACTGTACTCCTACGAGCAGTACTTC,CASSFGLYSYEQYF
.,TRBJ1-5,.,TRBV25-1,TGTGCCAGCAGTGAGACAGGAGACAATCAGCCCCAGCATTTT,CASSETGDNQPQHF
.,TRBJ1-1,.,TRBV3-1,TGTGCCAGCAGCCTTTGGACAGCCGGGAAATTTAACACTGAAGCTTTCTTT,CASSLWTAGKFNTEAFF
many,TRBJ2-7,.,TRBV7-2,TGTGCCAGCAGCTTGGATACTATGGGGCAGTACTTC,CASSLDTMGQYF
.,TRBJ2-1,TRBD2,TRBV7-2,TGTGCCAGCAGCTTTGGGCGGGGGGAGCAGTTCTTC,CASSFGRGEQFF
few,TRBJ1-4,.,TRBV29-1,TGCAGCGTAGGTCGTGTAAATGAAAAACTGTTTTTT,CSVGRVNEKLFF
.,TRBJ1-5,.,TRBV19,TGTGCCAGTAGCCCCCCGAGCAGACGCAATCAGCCCCAGCATTTT,CASSPPSRRNQPQHF
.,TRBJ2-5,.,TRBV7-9,TGTGCCAGCAGTTCCGAACCGGGACCCCAGTACTTC,CASSSEPGPQYF
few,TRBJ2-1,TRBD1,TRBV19,TGTGCCAGCGCTCCGCGAACAGGGGGTGGTCGGAATGAGCAGTTCTTC,CASAPRTGGGRNEQFF
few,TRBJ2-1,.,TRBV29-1,TGCAGCGTTGCTCGTTCAGTTCTCAGCTCCTACAATGAGCAGTTCTTC,CSVARSVLSSYNEQFF
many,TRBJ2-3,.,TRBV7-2,TGTGCCAGCAGCTTAGAAGTGGCAAGCACAGATACGCAGTATTTT,CASSLEVASTDTQYF
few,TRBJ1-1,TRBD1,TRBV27,TGTGCCAGCAGTTTATCGTCAGGGGGCCACACTGAAGCTTTCTTT,CASSLSSGGHTEAFF
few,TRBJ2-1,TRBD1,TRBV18,TGTGCCAGCTCACACCGACAGGGGGGATCTATGGATGAGCAGTTCTTC,CASSHRQGGSMDEQFF
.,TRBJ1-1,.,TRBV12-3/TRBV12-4,TGTGCCAACAGCCTCGTATGGAACACTGAAGCTTTCTTT,CANSLVWNTEAFF
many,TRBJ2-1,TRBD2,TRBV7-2,TGTGCCAGCAGCCCCCCTGGGCTAGCGGCCAATGAGCAGTTCTTC,CASSPPGLAANEQFF
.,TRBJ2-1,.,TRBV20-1,TGCAGTGCTAGGGAGTGGAATGAGCAGTTCTTC,CSAREWNEQFF
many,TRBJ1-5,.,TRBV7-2,TGTGCCAGCAGTTCTGCAGGGGACCCCCTCTCCCAGCATTTT,CASSSAGDPLSQHF
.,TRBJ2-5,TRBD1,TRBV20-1,TGCAGTGTTCCGATACAGGGGAAGACCCAGTACTTC,CSVPIQGKTQYF
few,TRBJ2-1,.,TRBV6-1,TGTGCCGTAGACTCAAGTGAGCAGTTCTTC,CAVDSSEQFF
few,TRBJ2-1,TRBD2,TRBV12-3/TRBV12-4,TGTGCCAGCAGGAGAACAGCGGGAGGGCCCTACAATGAGCAGTTCTTC,CASRRTAGGPYNEQFF
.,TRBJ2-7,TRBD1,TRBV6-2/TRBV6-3,TGTGCCAGCAGTTACGGGACAGACCTTGAGCAGTACTTC,CASSYGTDLEQYF
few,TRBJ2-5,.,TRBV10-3,TGTGCCTCCAAAGAACGGGAAGAGACCCAGTACTTC,CASKEREETQYF
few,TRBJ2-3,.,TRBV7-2,TGTGCCAGCAGTCTAGCGCCGTCGGCGGGAGATACGCAGTATTTT,CASSLAPSAGDTQYF
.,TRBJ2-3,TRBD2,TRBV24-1,TGTGCCACCAGTAAAGCGGGAGGCTCGGGGACGCAGTATTTT,CATSKAGGSGTQYF
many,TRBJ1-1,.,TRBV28,TGTGCCAGCAGTACTGCCGGGGCGGGGAACACTGAAGCTTTCTTT,CASSTAGAGNTEAFF
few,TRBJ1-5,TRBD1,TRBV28,TGTGCCAGCAGTTTACGTCAGGGGGCGAGAGGAGATCAGCCCCAGCATTTT,CASSLRQGARGDQPQHF